The following is a TCR beta chain sequence with its context. Time point described: persistent/refractory GD, antithyroid drugs over 5 years with positive TRAb. After RNA was extracted from PBMCs, the TCR library was made from it. Per American Thyroid Association guidelines, Graves' disease was diagnosed. This record belongs to a study of regulatory T cells in long-lasting Graves disease. CDR1 and CDR2 (germline): GTSNPN, SVGIG (reference sequence). The CDR3 has 14 residues. V lost 3 bases and J 6 bases, leaving 15 bases between the germline ends. For TCR beta, libraries came from iRepertoire HTBI primers and Arm-PCR of CDR3 regions. Via MiXCR, TCRdb re-called the multiplex PCR reads, giving one row per CDR3 protein. The data show 350,000 to 500,000 distinct CDR3 sequences, 21% seen once.

The chain carries TRBV30 and TRBJ1-5; D perhaps matches TRBD1 (6 bases). The TCR originated in a female donor with Graves disease. Material: peripheral blood mononuclear cells (PBMCs), obtained when the disease was refractory, from a patient treated with antithyroid drugs. CDR3 DNA: TGTGCCTGGAGCGTTAACAGGGCTGGTCAGCCCCAGCATTTT. Translating it yields CAWSVNRAGQPQHF.